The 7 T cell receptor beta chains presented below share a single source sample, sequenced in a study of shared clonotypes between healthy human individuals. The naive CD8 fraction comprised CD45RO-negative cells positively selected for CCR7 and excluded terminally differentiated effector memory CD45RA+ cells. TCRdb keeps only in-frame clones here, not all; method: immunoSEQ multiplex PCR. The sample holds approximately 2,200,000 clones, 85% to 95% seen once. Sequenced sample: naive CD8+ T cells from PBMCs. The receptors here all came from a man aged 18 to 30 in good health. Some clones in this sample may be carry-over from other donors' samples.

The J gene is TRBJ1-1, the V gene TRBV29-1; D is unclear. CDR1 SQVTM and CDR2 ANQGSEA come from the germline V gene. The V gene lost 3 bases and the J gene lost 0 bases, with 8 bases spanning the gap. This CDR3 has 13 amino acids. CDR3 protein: CSVDGPMNTEAFF. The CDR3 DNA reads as TGCAGCGTTGATGGACCGATGAACACTGAAGCTTTCTTT.

This chain's CDR3 is CASSLTRGFLMATGELFF. CDR3 in DNA: TGTGCCAGCAGCTTAACGCGGGGGTTCTTGATGGCCACCGGGGAGCTGTTTTTT. The chain recombines TRBV7-3 with TRBJ2-2; 7 nucleotides agree with TRBD2. Trimming removed 0 bases from V and 4 bases from J; junction bases left unmatched: 11. Germline-derived CDR1 and CDR2 are SGHTA and FQGTGA. The CDR3 runs 18 residues.

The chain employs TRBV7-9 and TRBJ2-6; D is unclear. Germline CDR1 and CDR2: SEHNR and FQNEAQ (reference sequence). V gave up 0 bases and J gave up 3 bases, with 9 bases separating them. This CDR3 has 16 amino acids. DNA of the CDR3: TGTGCCAGCAGCTTAGCGCTAGACTTTGGGGCCAACGTCCTGACTTTC. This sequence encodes CASSLALDFGANVLTF.

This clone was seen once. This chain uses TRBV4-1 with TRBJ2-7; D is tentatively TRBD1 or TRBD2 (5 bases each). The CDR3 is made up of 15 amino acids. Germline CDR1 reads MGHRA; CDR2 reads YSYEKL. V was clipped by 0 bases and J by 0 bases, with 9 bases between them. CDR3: CASSQDAGSSYEQYF. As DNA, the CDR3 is TGCGCCAGCAGCCAAGATGCAGGGAGCTCCTACGAGCAGTACTTC.

The CDR3 DNA reads TGCGCCAGCAGCTCGGGGGGACTAGCGGGAACCGCGAACACCGGGGAGCTGTTTTTT. Protein product: CASSSGGLAGTANTGELFF. V and J are TRBV5-1 and TRBJ2-2, with 13 bases that match TRBD2. The germline gives CDR1 SGHRS, CDR2 YFSETQ. The CDR3 is made up of 19 amino acids. Losses at the gene ends were 3 bases for V and 0 bases for J; bases not matched to a gene: 8.

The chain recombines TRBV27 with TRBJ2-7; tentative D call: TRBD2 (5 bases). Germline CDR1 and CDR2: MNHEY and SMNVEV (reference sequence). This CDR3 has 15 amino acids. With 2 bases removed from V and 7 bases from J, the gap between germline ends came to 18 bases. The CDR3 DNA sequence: TGTGCCAGCAGTTTAGAGGGCTCCCACTCAGATGAGCAGTACTTC. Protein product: CASSLEGSHSDEQYF.

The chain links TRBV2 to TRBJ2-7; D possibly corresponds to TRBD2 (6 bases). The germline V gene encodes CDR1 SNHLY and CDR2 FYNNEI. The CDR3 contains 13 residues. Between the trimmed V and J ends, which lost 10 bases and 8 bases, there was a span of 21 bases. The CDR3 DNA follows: TGTGCCATCGGCGGGACCCAGAGGTTACAGCAGTACTTC. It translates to CAIGGTQRLQQYF.